The 18 T cell receptor beta chains listed next were all sequenced from one sample in a study of blood T cells in healthy people across ages. Primers used in a second PCR of roughly 7 to 12 cycles were a sample-barcoded 5' primer and a J-beta primer mix. TCRdb re-called the 5' RACE reads with MiXCR, one entry per CDR3 protein. This sample has about 2 million distinct CDR3 sequences, with roughly 52% found just once. The sample consisted of blood. The receptors originated from a woman aged 40 to 50 in good health.

The CDR3 spells CASSPVSGDTQYF. The CDR3, as DNA: TGTGCCAGCAGTCCCGTTTCGGGAGATACGCAGTATTTT. The chain uses TRBV12-3 or TRBV12-4 and TRBJ2-3; D is undetermined. This CDR3 has 13 residues. Trimming removed 5 bases at V and 5 bases at J, with 11 bases between.

The chain combines TRBV9 with TRBJ2-3; possibly TRBD2 for D (6 bases). The CDR3 is 13 amino acids. Deletions cut 7 bases from V and 2 bases from J, with 11 bases between. Per the germline V gene, CDR1 is SGDLS and CDR2 is YYNGEE. The CDR3 nucleotides read TGTGCCAGCCGGGGGTCGGACACAGATACGCAGTATTTT. Its translation: CASRGSDTDTQYF.

This clonotype was seen only once. The chain carries TRBV7-2 and TRBJ2-5; D is unclear. The J call may be in error: the DNA end matches TRBJ2-7 better. Germline CDR1 is SGHTA and CDR2 is FQGNSA. The CDR3 runs 15 residues. The CDR3 sequence is CASSLSGRLPYEQYF. The CDR3 DNA is TGTGCCAGCAGCTTAAGTGGCAGGCTACCCTACGAGCAGTACTTC.

This clonotype has more than one count but fewer than ten. The J gene is TRBJ2-7, the V gene TRBV15; possible D gene TRBD1, 6 bases. The V gene's germline CDR1 is LNHNV and CDR2 YYDKDF (reference sequence). The V end lost 4 bases, the J end lost 7 bases, and 20 bases lay between the germline ends. The CDR3 length is 15 residues. This CDR3 is CATSTYTGTPGEQYF. CDR3 DNA: TGTGCCACCAGCACCTACACCGGGACACCGGGAGAGCAGTACTTC.

This clonotype has just a few counts. The J gene is TRBJ1-6, the V gene TRBV9, with D possibly matching TRBD1 (6 bases). The germline V gene encodes CDR1 SGDLS and CDR2 YYNGEE. CDR3 size: 15 residues. Trimming took 3 bases from V and 7 from J, leaving 14 bases between them. The CDR3, as DNA: TGTGCCAGCAGCGGCCAGGACAGTGAAAATTCACCCCTCCACTTT. It translates to CASSGQDSENSPLHF. Drawing the rest from reference TRBV9 and TRBJ1-6, the complete variable domain is DSGVTQTPKHLITATGQRVTLRCSPRSGDLSVYWYQQSLDQGLQFLIQYYNGEERAKGNILERFSAQQFPDLHSELNLSSLELGDSALYFCASSGQDSENSPLHFGNGTRLTVT.

V and J are TRBV29-1 and TRBJ2-7, with D possibly TRBD1 on 6 matching bases. Trimming removed 0 bases from V and 0 bases from J, with 15 bases in between. The CDR3 covers 16 residues. Germline V CDR1 and CDR2: SQVTM, ANQGSEA. This CDR3 reads CSVEDLKQGSSYEQYF. DNA for the CDR3: TGCAGCGTTGAAGATTTAAAGCAGGGGAGCTCCTACGAGCAGTACTTC.

As DNA, the CDR3 is TGTGCCAGCAGCTTGGACAGGGGGATTAACTATGGCTACACCTTC. Translation: CASSLDRGINYGYTF. The chain links TRBV7-9 to TRBJ1-2; 10 nucleotides match TRBD1. Germline loops: CDR1 SEHNR, CDR2 FQNEAQ (reference sequence). This CDR3 spans 15 amino acids. V shed 3 bases and J 1 base; nucleotides not matched to a gene: 2. Filled out from reference TRBV7-9 and TRBJ1-2, the complete variable domain reads DTGVSQNPRHKITKRGQNVTFRCDPISEHNRLYWYRQTLGQGPEFLTYFQNEAQLEKSRLLSDRFSAERPKGSFSTLEIQRTEQGDSAMYLCASSLDRGINYGYTFGSGTRLTVV.

About this clonotype: This sequence may be a read error, since a much larger clone differs from it by one base. The chain uses TRBV13 and TRBJ2-7, with D perhaps given as TRBD1 or TRBD2 (5 bases each). The germline CDR1 and CDR2 sequences are PRHDT and FYEKMQ (reference sequence). V was clipped by 4 bases and J by 10 bases, with 23 bases between them. The length of the CDR3 is 15 residues. CDR3 sequence (DNA): TGTGCCAGCAGCTCATCGGCCAGTTCCCGGTGGGACCAGTACTTC. Amino acid sequence: CASSSSASSRWDQYF.

This clonotype was seen a handful of times. This chain links TRBV28 with TRBJ1-2; 9 bases align to TRBD1. Germline CDR1 MDHEN, CDR2 SYDVKM. The V gene end was trimmed by 6 bases and the J gene end by 0 bases; junction bases not matched to a gene: 5. The CDR3 has 15 amino acids. For the CDR3, the DNA is TGTGCCAGCAGCCGGGGACAGGGTCCTAACTATGGCTACACCTTC. Translation gives CASSRGQGPNYGYTF.

The chain is built from TRBV7-9 and TRBJ1-2, with no clear D. The ends were cut back, 1 base at V and 3 bases at J, with 15 bases in the middle. This CDR3 comprises 16 residues. The V gene's germline CDR1 is SEHNR and CDR2 FQNEAQ (reference sequence). CDR3 sequence reads: CASSLGLSFMDYGYTF. In nucleotides, the CDR3 is TGTGCCAGCAGCTTAGGGTTGAGTTTTATGGACTATGGCTACACCTTC.

This chain uses TRBV7-2 with TRBJ2-7, with D perhaps TRBD1 or TRBD2 (5 bases each). V lost 5 bases and J 2 bases, leaving 16 bases between the germline ends. CDR3 size: 15 residues. Germline values: CDR1 SGHTA, CDR2 FQGNSA. DNA for the CDR3: TGTGCCAGCAGCGGTCGGGACGGTGGGCCCTACGAGCAGTACTTC. Its protein product is CASSGRDGGPYEQYF.

There are a few counts of this clonotype. The chain links TRBV10-3 to TRBJ1-5; a weak D match, TRBD1 (5 bases). CDR1 is ENHRY, CDR2 SYGVKD, per germline. The V gene lost 10 bases and the J gene lost 4 bases, with 20 bases spanning the gap. The CDR3 extends over 15 amino acids. This CDR3 is CATADLDSRNQPQHF. CDR3 DNA sequence: TGTGCCACCGCCGACCTAGACAGCCGAAATCAGCCCCAGCATTTT.

V and J are TRBV7-9 and TRBJ2-1; perhaps TRBD1 as D (6 bases). Germline CDR1 SEHNR, CDR2 FQNEAQ (reference sequence). The CDR3 is 14 amino acids. V lost 6 bases and J lost 4, with 13 bases in between. The CDR3: CASSIQGFYNEQFF. The DNA for the CDR3 is TGTGCCAGCAGTATTCAGGGGTTTTACAATGAGCAGTTCTTC.

V gene TRBV2 combines with J gene TRBJ2-5, with a weak D call TRBD1 (5 bases). The CDR3 runs to 14 residues. The germline V and J ends were trimmed by 3 bases and 1 base, with 9 bases remaining between them. Germline values: CDR1 SNHLY, CDR2 FYNNEI. The CDR3 reads CASSDLGAQETQYF. The CDR3 DNA reads as TGTGCCAGCAGTGACCTTGGGGCCCAAGAGACCCAGTACTTC. The whole variable domain, filled in from reference TRBV2 and TRBJ2-5, reads EPEVTQTPSHQVTQMGQEVILRCVPISNHLYFYWYRQILGQKVEFLVSFYNNEISEKSEIFDDQFSVERPDGSNFTLKIRSTKLEDSAMYFCASSDLGAQETQYFGPGTRLLVL.

Here the CDR3 reads CSASNRVLSYNEQFF. The CDR3, as DNA: TGCAGTGCTAGTAATAGGGTGCTATCCTACAATGAGCAGTTCTTC. V is TRBV20-1 and J is TRBJ2-1; D gene uncertain. The CDR3 is 15 residues long. Trimming took 3 bases from V and 1 from J, leaving 13 bases between them. Germline CDR1 and CDR2: DFQATT and SNEGSKA (reference sequence).

The genes are TRBV5-1 and TRBJ2-1, with TRBD2 identical over 11 bases. This CDR3 has 15 residues. Per the germline V gene, CDR1 is SGHRS and CDR2 is YFSETQ. With 2 bases clipped from V and 8 bases from J, the junction kept 6 bases outside the gene matches. CDR3 sequence reads: CASSLLTSGVHEQFF. CDR3 DNA sequence: TGCGCCAGCAGCTTATTGACTAGCGGGGTTCATGAGCAGTTCTTC.

The sample holds a few counts of this clonotype. The chain links TRBV6-6 to TRBJ2-1; 8 bases align to TRBD2. J gave up 4 bases and V 7 bases, and 9 bases lay outside the gene matches. The V gene's germline CDR1 is MNHNY and CDR2 SVGAGI (reference sequence). The CDR3 is made up of 15 amino acids. The chain's CDR3 is CASTHDPSGYNEQFF. DNA for the CDR3: TGTGCCAGCACCCACGACCCTAGCGGGTACAATGAGCAGTTCTTC.

A few counts support this clonotype. The gene calls are TRBV7-3 and TRBJ2-6, with TRBD1 identical over 7 bases. V lost 5 bases to trimming and J lost 0 bases; unmatched junction nucleotides: 4. Germline assignment: CDR1 SGHTA and CDR2 FQGTGA. The CDR3 totals 16 residues. CDR3 loop: CASSPGTVSGANVLTF. Here the CDR3 DNA reads TGTGCCAGCAGCCCCGGGACAGTCTCTGGGGCCAACGTCCTGACTTTC.